This T cell receptor beta chain is from a study of shared clonotypes between healthy human individuals. Across the whole study: Each donor contributed plates that comprised three CD4 naive, three CD4 memory, two CD8 naive and one CD8 memory.

Repertoires were generated with immunoSEQ multiplex PCR, while TCRdb's copy carries only in-frame clones and drops some. The table records roughly 2,000,000 clones, about 95% of them present only once. Terminally differentiated effector memory CD45RA+ cells were excluded by CCR7 positive selection of CD45RO-negative cells. Germline CDR1 is MDHEN and CDR2 is SYDVKM. V lost 4 bases to trimming and J lost 0 bases; unmatched junction nucleotides: 11. The CDR3 is 17 residues long. This chain connects TRBV28 to TRBJ1-2; 7 bases map to TRBD1. Material for sequencing was naive CD8+ T cells sorted from blood. This sequence originates from a man aged 18 to 30 in good health. The CDR3 bases are TGTGCCAGCAGTTCAAACATCCTAGGGACAGCTAACTATGGCTACACCTTC. This codes for CASSSNILGTANYGYTF.